A selection of T cell receptor beta chains follows, all from one sample in a study of Ad26.COV2.S vaccination and SARS-CoV-2 variants. The data were produced by immunoSEQ multiplex PCR, yet TCRdb's version contains in-frame clones alone and is incomplete. In the table there are around 94,000 clones, about 78% of which are singletons. The source material was peripheral blood, sampled after recovery from COVID-19. These receptors came from a human donor who had recovered from COVID-19. Both conserved end residues are part of each CDR3. D genes are given only for firm matches. Clone size is not always given. Where it is, it says once, few, many or a class for expanded clones.

D: NA
V: TRBV2
size: NA
J: TRBJ2-5
CDR3: CASSEGGKETQYF
DNA: TGTGCCAGCAGTGAGGGTGGGAAAGAGACCCAGTACTTC

D: NA
V: TRBV9
size: once
J: TRBJ1-1
CDR3: CASSVGRQGHTEAFF
DNA: TGTGCCAGCAGCGTAGGAAGGCAGGGTCACACTGAAGCTTTCTTT

D: TRBD2
V: TRBV5-4
size: NA
J: TRBJ2-1
CDR3: CASSYVGRGVSYNEQFF
DNA: TGTGCCAGCAGCTACGTGGGGCGGGGGGTATCCTACAATGAGCAGTTCTTC

D: NA
V: TRBV6-5
size: NA
J: TRBJ1-2
CDR3: CASSFDRNYGYTF
DNA: TGTGCCAGCAGTTTCGACAGAAACTATGGCTACACCTTC

D: TRBD2
V: TRBV28
size: NA
J: TRBJ2-3
CDR3: CASSSGGSADTQYF
DNA: TGTGCCAGCAGTTCGGGGGGTAGCGCAGATACGCAGTATTTT

D: TRBD2
V: TRBV13
size: NA
J: TRBJ2-3
CDR3: CASSSLAGGWDTQYF
DNA: TGTGCCAGCAGCTCCCTAGCGGGGGGCTGGGATACGCAGTATTTT

D: TRBD2
V: TRBV11-3
size: once
J: TRBJ2-5
CDR3: CASSPGTSGGPETQYF
DNA: TGTGCCAGCAGCCCTGGGACTAGCGGAGGGCCAGAGACCCAGTACTTC

D: NA
V: TRBV7-9
size: many
J: TRBJ1-5
CDR3: CASSLVGKQGFNQPQHF
DNA: TGTGCCAGCAGCTTAGTGGGAAAGCAGGGTTTCAATCAGCCCCAGCATTTT

D: TRBD1
V: TRBV3-1/TRBV3-2
size: NA
J: TRBJ2-7
CDR3: CASSQEGQGADYEQYF
DNA: TGTGCCAGCAGCCAAGAGGGACAGGGGGCTGACTACGAGCAGTACTTC

D: NA
V: TRBV5-4
size: NA
J: TRBJ2-2
CDR3: CASSFLYTGELFF
DNA: TGTGCCAGCAGCTTTCTTTACACCGGGGAGCTGTTTTTT

D: NA
V: TRBV28
size: NA
J: TRBJ2-5
CDR3: CASSLRLETQYF
DNA: TGTGCCAGCAGTTTACGTTTAGAGACCCAGTACTTC

D: NA
V: TRBV6-5
size: NA
J: TRBJ2-3
CDR3: CASSYTLLDTQYF
DNA: TGTGCCAGCAGTTACACCCTGTTAGATACGCAGTATTTT

D: NA
V: TRBV28
size: NA
J: TRBJ1-5
CDR3: CASSRQLRSNQPQHF
DNA: TGTGCCAGCAGTAGACAGCTTCGAAGCAATCAGCCCCAGCATTTT

D: NA
V: TRBV2
size: NA
J: TRBJ2-3
CDR3: CASSVTDRGQSGYF
DNA: TGTGCCAGCAGTGTAACAGACCGGGGGCAAAGTGGATATTTT

D: NA
V: TRBV28
size: NA
J: TRBJ1-2
CDR3: CASSLGDTNYGYTF
DNA: TGTGCCAGCAGTTTGGGGGACACTAACTATGGCTACACCTTC

D: NA
V: TRBV3-1/TRBV3-2
size: NA
J: TRBJ1-1
CDR3: CASSQDYSRTEAFF
DNA: TGTGCCAGCAGCCAAGATTACAGTCGGACTGAAGCTTTCTTT

D: TRBD1
V: TRBV19
size: NA
J: TRBJ1-1
CDR3: CASGQGAVNFF
DNA: TGTGCCAGCGGACAGGGGGCGGTTAATTTCTTT

D: TRBD1
V: TRBV4-3
size: once
J: TRBJ1-1
CDR3: CASSQGFRYGTGHENTEAFF
DNA: TGCGCCAGCAGCCAAGGTTTCCGGTACGGGACAGGGCACGAGAACACTGAAGCTTTCTTT

D: TRBD1
V: TRBV10-3
size: NA
J: TRBJ1-4
CDR3: CAISEFKQGNEKLFF
DNA: TGTGCCATCAGTGAGTTCAAACAGGGGAACGAAAAACTGTTTTTT

D: TRBD1
V: TRBV10-3
size: once
J: TRBJ1-2
CDR3: CAARTGVNYGYTF
DNA: TGTGCCGCCAGGACAGGGGTGAACTATGGCTACACCTTC

D: TRBD2
V: TRBV7-2
size: NA
J: TRBJ2-3
CDR3: CASSYVGTSSSDTQYF
DNA: TGTGCCAGCAGCTACGTTGGGACTAGCTCATCAGATACGCAGTATTTT

D: NA
V: TRBV6-5
size: NA
J: TRBJ2-3
CDR3: CASRSTDTQYF
DNA: TGTGCCAGCCGGAGCACAGATACGCAGTATTTT

D: TRBD1
V: TRBV6-5
size: NA
J: TRBJ1-5
CDR3: CASWQGAHSNQPQHF
DNA: TGTGCCAGCTGGCAGGGGGCGCACAGCAATCAGCCCCAGCATTTT

D: NA
V: TRBV7-9
size: few
J: TRBJ2-3
CDR3: CASSPPWGGLQLGDTQYF
DNA: TGTGCCAGCAGCCCCCCTTGGGGGGGGCTTCAGCTGGGCGATACGCAGTATTTT

D: NA
V: TRBV5-6
size: NA
J: TRBJ2-4
CDR3: CASSSGQTPNIQYF
DNA: TGTGCCAGCAGCTCCGGACAGACACCAAACATTCAGTACTTC

D: NA
V: TRBV5-6
size: NA
J: TRBJ2-7
CDR3: CASSSGYEQYF
DNA: TGTGCCAGCAGCTCGGGTTACGAGCAGTACTTC

D: NA
V: TRBV28
size: once
J: TRBJ2-6
CDR3: CASSLRRPGANVLTF
DNA: TGTGCCAGCAGTCTCAGGCGACCTGGGGCCAACGTCCTGACTTTC

D: TRBD1
V: TRBV11-2
size: NA
J: TRBJ2-1
CDR3: CASSLGQGLYNEQFF
DNA: TGTGCCAGCAGCTTGGGACAGGGGCTCTACAATGAGCAGTTCTTC

D: NA
V: TRBV28
size: once
J: TRBJ1-1
CDR3: CASSHGHGNTEAFF
DNA: TGTGCCAGCAGTCACGGACACGGGAACACTGAAGCTTTCTTT

D: NA
V: TRBV28
size: NA
J: TRBJ2-5
CDR3: CASNPQIVGQETQYF
DNA: TGTGCCAGCAACCCACAGATAGTGGGGCAAGAGACCCAGTACTTC

D: NA
V: TRBV4-3
size: NA
J: TRBJ1-2
CDR3: CASSQFGQDYGYTF
DNA: TGCGCCAGCAGCCAATTCGGTCAGGACTATGGCTACACCTTC

D: TRBD1
V: TRBV9
size: NA
J: TRBJ1-2
CDR3: CASSVGQGDYGYTF
DNA: TGTGCCAGCAGCGTAGGACAGGGTGACTATGGCTACACCTTC

D: TRBD1
V: TRBV7-6
size: NA
J: TRBJ1-1
CDR3: CASSLEDRENTEAFF
DNA: TGTGCCAGCAGCTTAGAGGACAGGGAGAACACTGAAGCTTTCTTT

D: NA
V: TRBV19
size: NA
J: TRBJ1-1
CDR3: CASSIAGLGRAEAFF
DNA: TGTGCCAGTAGTATCGCGGGCCTCGGGAGAGCTGAAGCTTTCTTT

D: TRBD2
V: TRBV14
size: NA
J: TRBJ2-1
CDR3: CASSQDRRGFDEQFF
DNA: TGTGCCAGCAGCCAAGACAGGCGGGGGTTCGATGAGCAGTTCTTC

D: TRBD2
V: TRBV4-2
size: NA
J: TRBJ2-1
CDR3: CASSPSSGGGFNEQFF
DNA: TGTGCCAGCAGCCCCTCTAGCGGGGGGGGGTTCAATGAGCAGTTCTTC

D: TRBD1
V: TRBV2
size: NA
J: TRBJ1-6
CDR3: CASSAAGGRDSPLHF
DNA: TGTGCCAGCAGTGCTGCAGGGGGCAGAGATTCACCCCTCCACTTT

D: NA
V: TRBV29-1
size: NA
J: TRBJ2-5
CDR3: CSVWGTDYGETQYF
DNA: TGCAGCGTTTGGGGGACCGACTACGGGGAGACCCAGTACTTC

D: NA
V: TRBV5-6
size: NA
J: TRBJ1-2
CDR3: CASSFPESYGYTF
DNA: TGTGCCAGCAGCTTCCCGGAGAGCTATGGCTACACCTTC

D: NA
V: TRBV30
size: few
J: TRBJ1-2
CDR3: CAWSVYREGYTF
DNA: TGTGCCTGGAGTGTATACCGGGAGGGCTACACCTTC

D: NA
V: TRBV5-4
size: few
J: TRBJ1-2
CDR3: CASSGGRGDYGYTF
DNA: TGTGCCAGCAGCGGGGGACGGGGAGACTATGGCTACACCTTC

D: NA
V: TRBV6-5
size: NA
J: TRBJ2-2
CDR3: CASKTDYSLVGELFF
DNA: TGTGCCAGCAAGACGGACTACTCGTTGGTCGGGGAGCTGTTTTTT

D: NA
V: TRBV5-4
size: once
J: TRBJ1-3
CDR3: CASSLFGGNTIYF
DNA: TGTGCCAGCAGCTTGTTTGGGGGGAACACCATATATTTT